The 21 T cell receptor beta chains listed next were all sequenced from one sample in a study of cytomegalovirus exposure and HLA in healthy donors. In the PCR, 60 Vbeta and 13 Jbeta primers were used. Sequencing used immunoSEQ multiplex PCR; TCRdb keeps in-frame clones, though not all of them. This table lists more than 130,000 clones. Input material: PBMCs. The receptors were sampled from a man between 35 and 55 years old in good health and CMV-seronegative.

J is TRBJ2-3 and V is TRBV7-9, with D perhaps TRBD2 (6 bases). Per germline, CDR1 SEHNR and CDR2 FQNEAQ (reference sequence). There are 15 residues in the CDR3. The germline V and J ends were trimmed by 5 bases and 3 bases, with 15 bases remaining between them. CDR3 loop: CASSPGGTGTDTQYF. The CDR3 nucleotides read TGTGCCAGCAGCCCCGGCGGGACGGGGACAGATACGCAGTATTTT.

CDR3 loop: CASSLGGRGTSGNTIYF. DNA of the CDR3: TGTGCCAGCAGCTTGGGGGGCAGGGGGACATCTGGAAACACCATATATTTT. The chain joins TRBV5-4 to TRBJ1-3, with 7 bases fitting TRBD1. V trimming: 0 bases; J trimming: 1 base; junction bases outside the gene matches: 7. Germline assignment: CDR1 SGHNT and CDR2 YYREEE (reference sequence). The CDR3 loop spans 17 amino acids.

The rearrangement links TRBV4-3 to TRBJ1-4; a weak D match, TRBD1 (6 bases). The CDR3 extends over 15 amino acids. V lost 4 bases to trimming and J lost 8 bases, with 17 bases between them. The germline CDR1 and CDR2 sequences are LGHNA and YSLEER. CDR3 bases: TGCGCCAGCAGCCCTCAATCCAGGGGTGGCGAAAAACTGTTTTTT. This codes for CASSPQSRGGEKLFF.

This sequence joins TRBV5-1 and TRBJ1-4; D is unresolved. Trimming took 5 bases from V and 7 from J, leaving 15 bases between them. This CDR3 has 14 amino acids. Germline CDR1 and CDR2: SGHRS and YFSETQ. This chain's CDR3 is CASRPGGIGEKLFF. The CDR3 bases are TGCGCCAGCAGGCCTGGAGGGATAGGTGAAAAACTGTTTTTT.

The chain employs TRBV7-9 and TRBJ1-2, with a weak D call TRBD1 (5 bases). V gave up 1 base and J gave up 3 bases, with 12 bases separating them. CDR3 length: 15 amino acids. Germline loops: CDR1 SEHNR, CDR2 FQNEAQ (reference sequence). CDR3: CASSLVGVKDYGYTF. CDR3 coding DNA: TGTGCCAGCAGCTTAGTAGGGGTGAAGGACTATGGCTACACCTTC.

This chain joins TRBV4-1 and TRBJ2-7, with 7 bases that match TRBD1. Per the germline V gene, CDR1 is MGHRA and CDR2 is YSYEKL. Trimming cost V 0 bases and J 6 bases; bases outside gene matches: 2. The CDR3 is made up of 13 amino acids. This CDR3 is CASSQDRGLEQYF. CDR3 in DNA: TGCGCCAGCAGCCAAGATAGGGGGCTCGAGCAGTACTTC.

The chain uses TRBV27 and TRBJ1-2; D might be TRBD1 (5 bases). V lost 9 bases to trimming and J lost 5 bases, with 13 bases between them. The CDR3 runs 12 residues. In germline, CDR1 is MNHEY, CDR2 SMNVEV (reference sequence). CDR3 protein: CASSGTPYGYTF. The CDR3 DNA follows: TGTGCCAGTTCAGGGACTCCATATGGCTACACCTTC.

The rearrangement links TRBV6-1 to TRBJ2-3, with 7 bases lining up with TRBD1. With 8 bases clipped from V and 2 bases from J, the junction kept 7 bases outside the gene matches. CDR1 is MNHNS and CDR2 is SASEGT in the germline V gene. This CDR3 is built from 14 residues. The CDR3 reads CASHPGQHTDTQYF. In DNA form, the CDR3 reads TGTGCCAGCCACCCGGGACAGCACACAGATACGCAGTATTTT.

The V and J genes are TRBV5-4 and TRBJ1-2; 7 positions match TRBD1. The CDR3 length is 15 residues. The germline V gene has CDR1 SGHNT and CDR2 YYREEE (reference sequence). V was pared by 4 bases and J by 7 bases, with 13 bases of the junction left unmatched. The CDR3 nucleotides read TGTGCCAGCAGCACCCTCGACAGGGTAGCTATTGGCTACACCTTC. Translated, it gives CASSTLDRVAIGYTF.

The genes are TRBV18 and TRBJ2-5; 7 positions agree with TRBD1. CDR1 and CDR2 (germline): KGHSH, LQKENI. With V trimmed by 4 bases and J by 1 base, 6 bases remained unmatched. The CDR3 covers 15 residues. CDR3 DNA: TGTGCCAGCTCACGGATGACAGGGACCCAAGAGACCCAGTACTTC. It codes for CASSRMTGTQETQYF.

The chain is built from TRBV29-1 and TRBJ2-5, with unresolved D. The CDR3 has 11 amino acids. The germline V gene has CDR1 SQVTM and CDR2 ANQGSEA. V was cut by 4 bases and J by 3 bases, with 6 bases left in between. The CDR3 coding sequence is TGCAGCGTTGCCAGCGAAGAGACCCAGTACTTC. Amino acids: CSVASEETQYF.

This chain uses TRBV15 with TRBJ2-7; D might be TRBD2 (7 bases). V lost 0 bases to trimming and J lost 2 bases, with 11 bases between them. The CDR3 has 15 residues. CDR1 and CDR2 (germline): LNHNV, YYDKDF (reference sequence). The CDR3 DNA sequence: TGTGCCACCAGCAGAGAAGGGGGGGCCGCCTACGAGCAGTACTTC. It codes for CATSREGGAAYEQYF.

The chain recombines TRBV4-2 with TRBJ2-1, with 7 positions matching TRBD2. V lost 0 bases, J lost 4 bases, and 9 bases stayed unmatched. Per germline, CDR1 LGHNA and CDR2 YNFKEQ. The CDR3 is made up of 17 amino acids. The CDR3 DNA is TGTGCCAGCAGCCAAGATCAGGCTAGCGGTTTGTACAATGAGCAGTTCTTC. Amino acids: CASSQDQASGLYNEQFF.

The chain combines TRBV28 with TRBJ1-1; 11 positions match TRBD1. J gave up 5 bases and V 3 bases, and 5 bases lay outside the gene matches. The germline CDR1 and CDR2 sequences are MDHEN and SYDVKM. The CDR3 sequence is 15 residues long. CDR3 sequence reads: CASSLWDRGSTEAFF. CDR3 nucleotide sequence: TGTGCCAGCAGTTTGTGGGACAGGGGGAGTACTGAAGCTTTCTTT.

The chain uses TRBV6-6 and TRBJ2-5; 8 nucleotides match TRBD1. Germline values: CDR1 MNHNY, CDR2 SVGAGI (reference sequence). V was clipped by 2 bases and J by 2 bases; unmatched bases: 4. CDR3 size: 15 residues. The CDR3 DNA follows: TGTGCCAGCAGTTACGGACAGGGAGTACAAGAGACCCAGTACTTC. The encoded protein is CASSYGQGVQETQYF.

CDR3 bases: TGTGCCAGCAGCGTAGCCGGGACTATAAGTGTAAATGAGCAGTTCTTC. Its protein is CASSVAGTISVNEQFF. The genes are TRBV9 and TRBJ2-1; 7 bases match TRBD2. J was trimmed by 7 bases and V by 0 bases; bases with no gene match: 10. Germline V CDR1 and CDR2: SGDLS, YYNGEE. The CDR3 loop spans 16 amino acids.

Here the CDR3 reads CASSFLDRDHGYTF. The CDR3 region has the DNA TGTGCCAGCAGTTTCCTTGACAGGGACCATGGCTACACCTTC. V is TRBV27 and J is TRBJ1-2, with 7 bases aligning to TRBD1. Germline CDR1 MNHEY, CDR2 SMNVEV (reference sequence). V shed 3 bases, J shed 6 bases, and the junction held 7 bases outside the gene matches. CDR3 size: 14 residues.

The chain is built from TRBV7-9 and TRBJ2-1; no clear D. V was trimmed by 2 bases and J by 1 base, leaving 6 bases between them. Per germline, CDR1 SEHNR and CDR2 FQNEAQ (reference sequence). The CDR3 has 14 amino acids. CDR3 nucleotides: TGTGCCAGCAGCTTATCTACTTCCTACAATGAGCAGTTCTTC. Its protein is CASSLSTSYNEQFF.

The chain carries TRBV4-1 and TRBJ2-3; 7 bases agree with TRBD2. The CDR3 runs to 16 residues. V was pared by 4 bases and J by 6 bases, with 13 bases of the junction left unmatched. Germline lookup yields CDR1 MGHRA and CDR2 YSYEKL. The CDR3 sequence is CASSPGGRGRGDTQYF. The CDR3 region has the DNA TGCGCCAGCAGCCCTGGGGGGAGGGGAAGAGGGGATACGCAGTATTTT.

This chain joins TRBV11-1 and TRBJ2-2, with 8 positions matching TRBD1. Germline CDR1 reads SGHAT; CDR2 reads FQDESV (reference sequence). The V gene end was trimmed by 5 bases and the J gene end by 3 bases; junction bases not matched to a gene: 2. This CDR3 region has 14 residues. CDR3 region: CASSPQGDTGELFF. As DNA, the CDR3 is TGTGCCAGCAGCCCACAGGGGGACACCGGGGAGCTGTTTTTT. The full variable domain, in which reference TRBV11-1 and TRBJ2-2 provide the parts outside the CDR3, is EAEVAQSPRYKITEKSQAVAFWCDPISGHATLYWYRQILGQGPELLVQFQDESVVDDSQLPKDRFSAERLKGVDSTLKIQPAELGDSAMYLCASSPQGDTGELFFGEGSRLTVL.

The chain employs TRBV30 and TRBJ2-3, with unresolved D. V lost 5 bases and J lost 6, with 9 bases in between. This CDR3 is built from 11 residues. Per germline, CDR1 GTSNPN and CDR2 SVGIG (reference sequence). The CDR3 nucleotides are TGTGCCTGGCGCCGGTGGGATACGCAGTATTTT. Amino acids: CAWRRWDTQYF. The whole variable domain, filled in from reference TRBV30 and TRBJ2-3, reads SQTIHQWPATLVQPVGSPLSLECTVEGTSNPNLYWYRQAAGRGLQLLFYSVGIGQISSEVPQNLSASRPQDRQFILSSKKLLLSDSGFYLCAWRRWDTQYFGPGTRLTVL.